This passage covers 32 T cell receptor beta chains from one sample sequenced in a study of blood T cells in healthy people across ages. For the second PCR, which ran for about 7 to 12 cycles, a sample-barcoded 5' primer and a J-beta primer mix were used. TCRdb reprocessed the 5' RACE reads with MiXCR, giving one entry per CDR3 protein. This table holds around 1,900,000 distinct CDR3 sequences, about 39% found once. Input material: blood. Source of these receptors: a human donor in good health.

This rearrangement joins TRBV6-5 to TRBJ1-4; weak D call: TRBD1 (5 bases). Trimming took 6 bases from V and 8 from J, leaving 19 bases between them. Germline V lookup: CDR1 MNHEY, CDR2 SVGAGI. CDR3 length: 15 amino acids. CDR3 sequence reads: CASSFRGSLSEKLFF. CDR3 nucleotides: TGTGCCAGCAGCTTTCGGGGCAGCCTTTCCGAAAAACTGTTTTTT.

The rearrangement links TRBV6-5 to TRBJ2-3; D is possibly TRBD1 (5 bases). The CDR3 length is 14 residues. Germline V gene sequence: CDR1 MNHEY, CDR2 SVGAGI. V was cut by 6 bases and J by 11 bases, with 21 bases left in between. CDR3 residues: CASRPHRQFGMQYF. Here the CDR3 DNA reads TGTGCCAGCAGACCCCATCGACAGTTCGGTATGCAGTATTTT.

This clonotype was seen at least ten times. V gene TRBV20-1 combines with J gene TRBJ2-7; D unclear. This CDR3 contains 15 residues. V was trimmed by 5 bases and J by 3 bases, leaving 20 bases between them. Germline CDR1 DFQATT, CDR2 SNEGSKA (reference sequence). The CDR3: CSALKGEPEIYEQYF. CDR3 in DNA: TGCAGTGCTCTGAAGGGTGAACCAGAAATCTACGAGCAGTACTTC.

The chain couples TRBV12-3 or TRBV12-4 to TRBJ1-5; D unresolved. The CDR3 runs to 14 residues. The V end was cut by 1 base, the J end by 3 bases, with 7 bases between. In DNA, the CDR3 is TGTGCCAGCAGTTTAGGGGCAGTCAATCAGCCCCAGCATTTT. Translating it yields CASSLGAVNQPQHF.

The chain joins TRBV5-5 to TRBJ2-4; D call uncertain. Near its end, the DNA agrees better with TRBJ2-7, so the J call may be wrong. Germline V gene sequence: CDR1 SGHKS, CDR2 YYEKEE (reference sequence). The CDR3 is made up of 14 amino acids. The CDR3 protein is CASSLAEDGYEQYF. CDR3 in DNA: TGTGCCAGCAGCTTGGCAGAGGACGGCTACGAGCAGTACTTC.

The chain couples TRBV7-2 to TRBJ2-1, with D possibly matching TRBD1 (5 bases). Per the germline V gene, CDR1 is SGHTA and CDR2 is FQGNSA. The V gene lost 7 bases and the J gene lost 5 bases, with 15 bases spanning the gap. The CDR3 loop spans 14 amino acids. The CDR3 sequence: CASKRGGNDNEQFF. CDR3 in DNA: TGTGCCAGCAAAAGGGGCGGCAATGACAATGAGCAGTTCTTC.

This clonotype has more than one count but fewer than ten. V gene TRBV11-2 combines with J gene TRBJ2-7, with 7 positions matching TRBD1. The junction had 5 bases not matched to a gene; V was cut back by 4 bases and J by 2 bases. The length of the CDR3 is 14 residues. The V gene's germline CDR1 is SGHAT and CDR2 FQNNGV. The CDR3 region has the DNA TGTGCCAGCAGCTCCTGGGACAGTCCCTACGAGCAGTACTTC. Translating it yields CASSSWDSPYEQYF.

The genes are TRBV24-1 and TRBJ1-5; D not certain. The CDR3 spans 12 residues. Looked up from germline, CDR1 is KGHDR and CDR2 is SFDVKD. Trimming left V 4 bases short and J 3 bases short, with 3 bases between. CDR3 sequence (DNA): TGTGCCACCAGTGACCACAATCAGCCCCAGCATTTT. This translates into CATSDHNQPQHF.

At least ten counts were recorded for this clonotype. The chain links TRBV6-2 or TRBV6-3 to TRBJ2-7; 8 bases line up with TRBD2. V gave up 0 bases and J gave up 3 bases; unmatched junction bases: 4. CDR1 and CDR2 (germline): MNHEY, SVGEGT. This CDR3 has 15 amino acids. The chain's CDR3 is CASSYSAGGFYEQYF. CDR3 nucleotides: TGTGCCAGCAGTTACTCGGCGGGGGGTTTCTACGAGCAGTACTTC.

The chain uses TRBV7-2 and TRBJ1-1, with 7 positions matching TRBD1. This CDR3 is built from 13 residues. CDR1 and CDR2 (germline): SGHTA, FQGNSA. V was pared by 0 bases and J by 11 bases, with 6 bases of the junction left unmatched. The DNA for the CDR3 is TGTGCCAGCAGCTTAGCAACGGCAGGGGGGGCTTTCTTT. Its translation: CASSLATAGGAFF.

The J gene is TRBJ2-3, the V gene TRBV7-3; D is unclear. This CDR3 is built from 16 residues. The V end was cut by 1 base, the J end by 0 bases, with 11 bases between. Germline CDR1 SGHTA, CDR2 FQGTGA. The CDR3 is CASSLIMGDSTDTQYF. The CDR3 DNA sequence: TGTGCCAGCAGCTTAATAATGGGCGATAGCACAGATACGCAGTATTTT.

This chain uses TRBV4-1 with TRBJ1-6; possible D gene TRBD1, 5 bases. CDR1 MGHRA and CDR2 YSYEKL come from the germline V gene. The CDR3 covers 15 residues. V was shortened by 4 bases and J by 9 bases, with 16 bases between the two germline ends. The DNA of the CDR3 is TGCGCCAGCAGCCCTGCCTGGGGGGTCGGTTCACCCCTCCACTTT. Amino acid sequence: CASSPAWGVGSPLHF.

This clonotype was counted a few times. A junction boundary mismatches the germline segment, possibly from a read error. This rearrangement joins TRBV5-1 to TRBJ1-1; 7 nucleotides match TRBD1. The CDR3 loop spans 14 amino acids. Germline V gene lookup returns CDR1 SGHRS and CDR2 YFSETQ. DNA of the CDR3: TGCGCCAGCGGCTTGGCAGGGGGGAACACCGAAGCTTTCTTT. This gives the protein CASGLAGGNTEAFF.

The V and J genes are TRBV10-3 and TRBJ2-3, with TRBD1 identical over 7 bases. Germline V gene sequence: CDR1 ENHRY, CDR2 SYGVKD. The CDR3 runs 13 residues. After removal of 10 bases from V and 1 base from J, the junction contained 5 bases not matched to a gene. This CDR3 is CATEGAGTDTQYF. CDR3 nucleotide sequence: TGTGCCACCGAGGGGGCAGGCACAGATACGCAGTATTTT.

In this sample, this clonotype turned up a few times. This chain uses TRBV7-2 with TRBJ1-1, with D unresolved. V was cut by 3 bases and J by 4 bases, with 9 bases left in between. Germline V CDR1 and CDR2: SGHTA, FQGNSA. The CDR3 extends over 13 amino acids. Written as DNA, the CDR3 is TGTGCCAGCAGCTTGATGGAGCTCACTGAAGCTTTCTTT. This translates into CASSLMELTEAFF. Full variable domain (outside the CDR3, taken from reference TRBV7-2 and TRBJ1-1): GAGVSQSPSNKVTEKGKDVELRCDPISGHTALYWYRQSLGQGLEFLIYFQGNSAPDKSGLPSDRFSAERTGGSVSTLTIQRTQQEDSAVYLCASSLMELTEAFFGQGTRLTVV.

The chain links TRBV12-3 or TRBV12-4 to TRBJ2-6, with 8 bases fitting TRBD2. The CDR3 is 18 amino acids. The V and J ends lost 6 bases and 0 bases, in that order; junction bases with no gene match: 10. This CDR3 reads CASSPGLAGASGANVLTF. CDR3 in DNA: TGTGCCAGCAGCCCAGGACTAGCAGGGGCCTCTGGGGCCAACGTCCTGACTTTC.

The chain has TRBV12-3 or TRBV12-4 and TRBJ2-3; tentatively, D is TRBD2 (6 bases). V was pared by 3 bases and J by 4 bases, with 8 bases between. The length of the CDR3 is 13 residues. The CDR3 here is CASSFSGPDTQYF. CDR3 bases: TGTGCCAGCAGTTTTAGCGGCCCAGATACGCAGTATTTT.

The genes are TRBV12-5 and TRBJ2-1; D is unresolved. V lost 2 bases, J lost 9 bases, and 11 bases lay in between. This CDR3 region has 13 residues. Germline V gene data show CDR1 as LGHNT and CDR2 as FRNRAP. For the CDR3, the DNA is TGTGCTAGTGGTTTGTTACAACCTGGTGAGCAGTTCTTC. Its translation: CASGLLQPGEQFF.

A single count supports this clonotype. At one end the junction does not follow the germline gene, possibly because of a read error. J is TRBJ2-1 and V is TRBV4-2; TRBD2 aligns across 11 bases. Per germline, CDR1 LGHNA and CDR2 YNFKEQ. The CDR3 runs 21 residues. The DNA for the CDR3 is TGTACCAGCAGCCAAGGAATACAGAGATCGACACTAGCGGGGGCCATCAATGAGCAGTTCTTC. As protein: CTSSQGIQRSTLAGAINEQFF.

This CDR3 reads CASSREQGWSNEKLFF. For the CDR3, the DNA is TGTGCCAGTAGCCGCGAACAGGGATGGTCGAATGAAAAACTGTTTTTT. V and J are TRBV19 and TRBJ1-4, with D possibly TRBD1 on 6 matching bases. Germline V CDR1 and CDR2: LNHDA, SQIVND (reference sequence). This CDR3 has 16 residues. Trimming took 6 bases from V and 5 from J, leaving 19 bases between them. Drawing the rest from reference TRBV19 and TRBJ1-4, the complete variable domain is DGGITQSPKYLFRKEGQNVTLSCEQNLNHDAMYWYRQDPGQGLRLIYYSQIVNDFQKGDIAEGYSVSREKKESFPLTVTSAQKNPTAFYLCASSREQGWSNEKLFFGSGTQLSVL.

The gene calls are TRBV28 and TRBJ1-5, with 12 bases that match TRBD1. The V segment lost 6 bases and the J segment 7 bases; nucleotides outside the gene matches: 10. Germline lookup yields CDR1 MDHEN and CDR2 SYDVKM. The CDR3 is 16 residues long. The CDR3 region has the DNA TGTGCCAGCAGCCGCCCCGGGACAGGGGGCAGACAGCCCCAGCATTTT. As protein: CASSRPGTGGRQPQHF.

The CDR3 is CASSYSQGSSTEAFF. CDR3 in DNA: TGTGCCAGCAGTTACTCCCAGGGAAGTAGCACTGAAGCTTTCTTT. This chain links TRBV6-6 with TRBJ1-1, with D tentatively TRBD1 (5 bases). Deletions cut 0 bases from V and 4 bases from J, with 12 bases between. The CDR3 totals 15 residues. Per germline, CDR1 MNHNY and CDR2 SVGAGI (reference sequence).

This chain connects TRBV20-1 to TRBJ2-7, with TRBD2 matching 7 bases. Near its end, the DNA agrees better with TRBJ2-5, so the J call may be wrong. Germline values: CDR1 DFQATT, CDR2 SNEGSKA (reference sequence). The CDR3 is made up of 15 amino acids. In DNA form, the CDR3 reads TGCAGTGCTACCCCATGGGCTCGCGGGGGAGAGACCCAGTACTTC. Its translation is CSATPWARGGETQYF.

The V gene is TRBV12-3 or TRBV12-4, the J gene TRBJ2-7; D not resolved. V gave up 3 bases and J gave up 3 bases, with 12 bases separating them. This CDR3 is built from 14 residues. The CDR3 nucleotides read TGTGCCAGCAGTTTTGGTGGGTCGCGCTACGAGCAGTACTTC. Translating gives CASSFGGSRYEQYF.

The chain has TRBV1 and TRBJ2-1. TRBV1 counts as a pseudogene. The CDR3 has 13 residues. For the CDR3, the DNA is TGCACCAGCAGCCAAGATCGGTCCGGAAGGCAGTTCTTC. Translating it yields CTSSQDRSGRQFF.

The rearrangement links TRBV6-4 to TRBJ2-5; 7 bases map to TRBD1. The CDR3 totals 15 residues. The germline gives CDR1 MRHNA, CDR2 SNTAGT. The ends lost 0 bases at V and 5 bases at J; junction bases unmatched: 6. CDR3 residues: CASSDSRGSGETQYF. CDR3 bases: TGTGCCAGCAGTGACTCCAGGGGGTCAGGCGAGACCCAGTACTTC.

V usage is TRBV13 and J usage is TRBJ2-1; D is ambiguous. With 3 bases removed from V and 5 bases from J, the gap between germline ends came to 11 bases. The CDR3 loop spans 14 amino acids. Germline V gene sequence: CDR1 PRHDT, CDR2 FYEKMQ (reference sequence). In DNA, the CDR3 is TGTGCCAGCAGCTTTTCCCCAGAAAACAATGAGCAGTTCTTC. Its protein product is CASSFSPENNEQFF.

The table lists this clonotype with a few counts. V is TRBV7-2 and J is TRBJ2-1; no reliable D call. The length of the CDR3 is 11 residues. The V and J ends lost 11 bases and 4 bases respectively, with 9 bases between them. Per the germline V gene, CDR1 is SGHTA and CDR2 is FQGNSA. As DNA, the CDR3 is TGTGCCGGCGGCTATTACAATGAGCAGTTCTTC. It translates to CAGGYYNEQFF.

The DNA of the CDR3 is TGTGCCAGCAGCTTAGTGAAGGGACAGGAGTACAATGAGCAGTACTTC. This gives the protein CASSLVKGQEYNEQYF. The chain employs TRBV7-9 and TRBJ2-4; 8 nucleotides align to TRBD1. Germline CDR1 reads SEHNR; CDR2 reads FQNEAQ (reference sequence). V was pared by 1 base and J by 13 bases, with 15 bases of the junction left unmatched. This CDR3 has 16 amino acids.

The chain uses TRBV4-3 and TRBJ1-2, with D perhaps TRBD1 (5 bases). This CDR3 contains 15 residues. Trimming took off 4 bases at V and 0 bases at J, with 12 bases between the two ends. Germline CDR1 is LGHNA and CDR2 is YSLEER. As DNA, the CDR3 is TGCGCCAGCAGCCTATGGGGCCGATCTAACTATGGCTACACCTTC. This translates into CASSLWGRSNYGYTF.

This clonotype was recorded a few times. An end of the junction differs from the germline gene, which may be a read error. For the CDR3, the DNA is TGCGCCAGCAGCCAAGACTGGGCAAACGTCCTGACTTTC. Protein sequence: CASSQDWANVLTF. The chain joins TRBV4-1 to TRBJ2-6; no clear D gene. The length of the CDR3 is 13 residues. Germline V lookup: CDR1 MGHRA, CDR2 YSYEKL.

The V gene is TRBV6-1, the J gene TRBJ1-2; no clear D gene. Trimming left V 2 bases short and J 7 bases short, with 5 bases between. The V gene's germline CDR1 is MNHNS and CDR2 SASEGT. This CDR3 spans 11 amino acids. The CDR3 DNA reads TGTGCCAGCAGTGAACCTGCTGGCTACACCTTC. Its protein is CASSEPAGYTF.